The entry below describes one TCR beta chain. These data belong to a study of blood T cell repertoires in COVID-19. V dropped 5 bases and J dropped 8; count of bases not matched to a gene: 10. The germline V gene encodes CDR1 GTSNPN and CDR2 SVGIG (reference sequence). The CDR3 runs to 13 residues. Source study methods: Amplified reference gene primers provided the basis for estimating nucleated cell counts. TCRdb's copy holds only in-frame clones and misses some; the assay was immunoSEQ multiplex PCR. D and trimming come from the DNA, and the V and J calls and clone size come from that table. Here the sample spans around 100,000 clones, approximately 86% being singletons.

This chain joins TRBV30 and TRBJ1-2; 8 nucleotides match TRBD1. The sequenced sample was peripheral blood. This receptor was identified in a man aged 40-49 years with acute or convalescent COVID-19. The CDR3 DNA reads TGTGCCTGGTCGGACAGGGATTTGGGCGGCTACACCTTC. Protein product: CAWSDRDLGGYTF.